What follows are 8 T cell receptor beta chains derived from one specimen sequenced in a study of regulatory T cells in long-lasting Graves disease (TCRdb year 2021). The library came from multiplex PCR. Instrument on record: Illumina HiSeq 4000. TCR beta libraries were built with iRepertoire HTBI primers and Arm-PCR amplification of CDR3 regions. TCRdb took the public reads, trimmed them with fastp at Q25, ran MiXCR for clone calling and kept in-frame beta chains. When rows share a CDR3 protein, they turn into one entry using the most common DNA and genes. This sample is represented by about 530,000 distinct CDR3 sequences; around 16% of them were singletons. Around a quarter of the sample comes from the top ten. This specimen's time point label, interpreted: newly diagnosed GD, antithyroid drugs for less than 3 months. For both TCR sequencing and RNA sequencing, RNA was extracted from PBMCs using TRIzol.

The data were also submitted as part of a second study, on T cells in Graves' hyperthyroidism and ophthalmopathy.

The specimen comprised peripheral blood mononuclear cells (PBMCs), sampled at new diagnosis, from a patient treated with antithyroid drugs. These receptors all stem from a woman aged 35-65 years with Graves disease. Donor details come from another sample of the same person, matched by shared clones.

The rearrangement uses TRBV5-1 and TRBJ2-7; unclear D gene. The CDR3 totals 12 residues. V dropped 3 bases and J dropped 6 bases, with 10 bases sitting between them. Germline-derived CDR1 and CDR2 are SGHRS and YFSETQ. The CDR3 coding sequence is TGCGCCAGCAGCTCGAGTGGAGCCGAGCAGTACTTC. Translation: CASSSSGAEQYF.

Worth noting for this clonotype: Being one base from a much bigger clone, this may be a read error. The chain recombines TRBV6-1 with TRBJ2-1, with D perhaps assigned TRBD1 or TRBD2 (5 bases each). Trimming left V 0 bases short and J 10 bases short, with 10 bases between. The CDR3 contains 13 residues. The germline gives CDR1 MNHNS, CDR2 SASEGT. The CDR3 sequence: CASSEAVRDEQFF. CDR3 nucleotides: TGTGCCAGCAGTGAAGCAGTCAGGGACGAGCAGTTCTTC.

This clonotype was counted many times. This rearrangement joins TRBV18 to TRBJ1-5, with 8 positions matching TRBD1. Per the germline V gene, CDR1 is KGHSH and CDR2 is LQKENI. The CDR3 spans 15 residues. The J segment lost 0 bases and the V segment lost 6 bases, leaving 4 bases of the junction unmatched. Here the CDR3 DNA reads TGTGCCAGCTCGCCCCAGGGGGCTAGCAATCAGCCCCAGCATTTT. It codes for CASSPQGASNQPQHF. Drawing the rest from reference TRBV18 and TRBJ1-5, the complete variable domain is NAGVMQNPRHLVRRRGQEARLRCSPMKGHSHVYWYRQLPEEGLKFMVYLQKENIIDESGMPKERFSAEFPKEGPSILRIQQVVRGDSAAYFCASSPQGASNQPQHFGDGTRLSIL.

Many counts were recorded for this clonotype. This chain connects TRBV20-1 to TRBJ2-3; 16 bases are a match to TRBD2. Germline trimming cut 1 base from V and 1 base from J; bases unmatched to any gene: 2. The CDR3 sequence is 17 residues long. The germline gives CDR1 DFQATT, CDR2 SNEGSKA (reference sequence). The CDR3 sequence is CSARAGTSGGGTDTQYF. The CDR3 DNA is TGCAGTGCTAGAGCGGGGACTAGCGGGGGGGGCACAGATACGCAGTATTTT.

This clonotype was recorded at least ten times. The rearrangement joins TRBV2 to TRBJ1-5; tentatively, D is TRBD1 (5 bases). Trimming left V 7 bases short and J 4 bases short, with 11 bases between. From germline, CDR1 is SNHLY and CDR2 FYNNEI. This CDR3 contains 13 residues. This CDR3 is CASKFSGNQPQHF. The CDR3 nucleotides read TGTGCCAGCAAATTCTCAGGGAATCAGCCCCAGCATTTT. Together with reference TRBV2 and TRBJ1-5, the CDR3 gives the full variable domain: EPEVTQTPSHQVTQMGQEVILRCVPISNHLYFYWYRQILGQKVEFLVSFYNNEISEKSEIFDDQFSVERPDGSNFTLKIRSTKLEDSAMYFCASKFSGNQPQHFGDGTRLSIL.

This clonotype was counted ten times or more. V is TRBV6-1 and J is TRBJ1-4, with a weak D call TRBD1 (6 bases). V lost 5 bases and J lost 4, with 11 bases in between. CDR1 is MNHNS, CDR2 SASEGT, per germline. The CDR3 is made up of 14 amino acids. CDR3 residues: CASSITGINEKLFF. CDR3 nucleotides: TGTGCCAGCAGTATTACAGGGATTAATGAAAAACTGTTTTTT.

In this sample, this clonotype turned up many times. Written as DNA, the CDR3 is TGCAGTGCTAGAGCTTCAGATCGGCCAGTGACTATGGGCTACACCTTC. Residues: CSARASDRPVTMGYTF. The J gene is TRBJ1-2, the V gene TRBV20-1, with D uncertain. The V gene's germline CDR1 is DFQATT and CDR2 SNEGSKA (reference sequence). The CDR3 contains 16 residues. V was cut by 1 base and J by 8 bases, with 23 bases left in between.

The V and J genes are TRBV5-1 and TRBJ2-7; a weak D match, TRBD1 (6 bases). V dropped 3 bases and J dropped 2 bases, with 21 bases sitting between them. This CDR3 comprises 17 residues. Germline values: CDR1 SGHRS, CDR2 YFSETQ. The CDR3 DNA follows: TGCGCCAGCAGCTCGGATCCAGGGGTTCCCTCACCCTACGAGCAGTACTTC. Protein: CASSSDPGVPSPYEQYF.